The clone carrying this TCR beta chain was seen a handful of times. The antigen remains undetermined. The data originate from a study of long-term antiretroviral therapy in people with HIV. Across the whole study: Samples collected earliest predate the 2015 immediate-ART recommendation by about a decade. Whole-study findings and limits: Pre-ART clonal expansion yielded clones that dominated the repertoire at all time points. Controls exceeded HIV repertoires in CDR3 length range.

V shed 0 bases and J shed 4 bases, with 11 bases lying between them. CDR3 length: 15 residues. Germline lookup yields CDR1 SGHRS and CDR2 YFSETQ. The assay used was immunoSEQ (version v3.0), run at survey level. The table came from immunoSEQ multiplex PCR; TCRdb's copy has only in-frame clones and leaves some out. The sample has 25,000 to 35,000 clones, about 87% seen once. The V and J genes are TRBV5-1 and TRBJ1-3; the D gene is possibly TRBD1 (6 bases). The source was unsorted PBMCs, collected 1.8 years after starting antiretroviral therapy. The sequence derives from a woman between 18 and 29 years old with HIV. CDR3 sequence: CASSLEGGPGNTIYF. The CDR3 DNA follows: TGCGCCAGCAGCTTGGAGGGGGGGCCGGGAAACACCATATATTTT.